This is a list of T cell receptor beta chains from one sample in a study of cytomegalovirus exposure and HLA in healthy donors. This table comes from immunoSEQ multiplex PCR, and its TCRdb copy is limited to in-frame clones, with some not included. The repertoire holds roughly 68,000 clones, with 96% as singletons. Source material: PBMCs. The receptor source for this set is a woman between 18 and 29 years old in good health and CMV-seropositive. The CDR3 runs from the conserved cysteine through the conserved F or W. A D gene is named only where the DNA matches it firmly. Expanded clones get a size class; other rows say once, few or many, or leave the size out.

CDR3 protein: CASSLGGRARNEKLFF
CDR3 DNA: TGCGCCAGCAGCCTCGGGGGGAGGGCGAGGAATGAAAAACTGTTTTTT
clone size: .
V gene: TRBV4-3
J gene: TRBJ1-4
D gene: .

CDR3 protein: CASSLSGTGNTEAFF
CDR3 DNA: TGTGCCAGTAGTTTATCCGGGACAGGGAACACTGAAGCTTTCTTT
clone size: .
V gene: TRBV19
J gene: TRBJ1-1
D gene: TRBD1

CDR3 protein: CASSFGRVGSSYNEQFF
CDR3 DNA: TGTGCCAGCAGTTTCGGGCGGGTTGGAAGCTCCTACAATGAGCAGTTCTTC
clone size: .
V gene: TRBV28
J gene: TRBJ2-1
D gene: .

CDR3 protein: CASSEILRGGQPQHF
CDR3 DNA: TGTGCCAGCAGTGAGATCCTGAGGGGGGGGCAGCCCCAGCATTTT
clone size: .
V gene: TRBV2
J gene: TRBJ1-5
D gene: .

CDR3 protein: CASSTNRVRETQYF
CDR3 DNA: TGCGCCAGCTCTACGAACAGGGTGCGAGAGACCCAGTACTTC
clone size: .
V gene: TRBV4-1
J gene: TRBJ2-5
D gene: .

CDR3 protein: CASRLAGGSYNEQFF
CDR3 DNA: TGCGCCAGCAGGCTAGCGGGGGGCTCCTACAATGAGCAGTTCTTC
clone size: .
V gene: TRBV5-1
J gene: TRBJ2-1
D gene: TRBD2

CDR3 protein: CASSDNFRDRGTDTQYF
CDR3 DNA: TGCGCCAGCAGCGATAACTTTCGGGACAGGGGAACAGATACGCAGTATTTT
clone size: few
V gene: TRBV4-1
J gene: TRBJ2-3
D gene: TRBD1

CDR3 protein: CASSSTGSPNEKLFF
CDR3 DNA: TGTGCCAGCAGTTCCACAGGGAGCCCTAATGAAAAACTGTTTTTT
clone size: .
V gene: TRBV28
J gene: TRBJ1-4
D gene: .

CDR3 protein: CAIRVSTTRSGGDEQYF
CDR3 DNA: TGTGCCATCAGGGTGAGCACCACCCGGTCGGGAGGGGACGAGCAGTACTTC
clone size: .
V gene: TRBV10-3
J gene: TRBJ2-7
D gene: TRBD2

CDR3 protein: CASSPGRAQETQYF
CDR3 DNA: TGTGCCAGCAGCCCGGGCAGGGCCCAAGAGACCCAGTACTTC
clone size: .
V gene: TRBV7-2
J gene: TRBJ2-5
D gene: .

CDR3 protein: CASSLTGGTYEQYF
CDR3 DNA: TGTGCCAGCAGCTTGACAGGAGGAACCTACGAGCAGTACTTC
clone size: .
V gene: TRBV11-1
J gene: TRBJ2-7
D gene: .

CDR3 protein: CAWAGTSGSEQYF
CDR3 DNA: TGTGCCTGGGCCGGGACTAGCGGGAGCGAGCAGTACTTC
clone size: .
V gene: TRBV30
J gene: TRBJ2-7
D gene: TRBD2

CDR3 protein: CASRATGTNEKLFF
CDR3 DNA: TGTGCCAGCAGAGCGACAGGTACTAATGAAAAACTGTTTTTT
clone size: .
V gene: TRBV6-1
J gene: TRBJ1-4
D gene: .

CDR3 protein: CAAGQGHEKLFF
CDR3 DNA: TGTGCCGCCGGTCAGGGCCATGAAAAACTGTTTTTT
clone size: .
V gene: TRBV6-5
J gene: TRBJ1-4
D gene: .

CDR3 protein: CASSLERESYNEQFF
CDR3 DNA: TGTGCCAGCAGCCTTGAGCGGGAGTCGTACAATGAGCAGTTCTTC
clone size: .
V gene: TRBV7-9
J gene: TRBJ2-1
D gene: TRBD2

CDR3 protein: CASSQVSGRRDTQYF
CDR3 DNA: TGTGCCAGCAGCCAGGTTAGCGGGAGGAGGGATACGCAGTATTTT
clone size: .
V gene: TRBV6-6
J gene: TRBJ2-3
D gene: TRBD2

CDR3 protein: CASSLSTEYNEQFF
CDR3 DNA: TGTGCCAGCAGTTTATCGACAGAATACAATGAGCAGTTCTTC
clone size: .
V gene: TRBV27
J gene: TRBJ2-1
D gene: .

CDR3 protein: CASSSGGTTTDTQYF
CDR3 DNA: TGTGCCAGCAGCTCCGGGGGGACGACCACAGATACGCAGTATTTT
clone size: .
V gene: TRBV7-3
J gene: TRBJ2-3
D gene: TRBD2

CDR3 protein: CASSRQSHNEQFF
CDR3 DNA: TGTGCCAGCAGTCGACAAAGCCACAATGAGCAGTTCTTC
clone size: .
V gene: TRBV11-2
J gene: TRBJ2-1
D gene: .